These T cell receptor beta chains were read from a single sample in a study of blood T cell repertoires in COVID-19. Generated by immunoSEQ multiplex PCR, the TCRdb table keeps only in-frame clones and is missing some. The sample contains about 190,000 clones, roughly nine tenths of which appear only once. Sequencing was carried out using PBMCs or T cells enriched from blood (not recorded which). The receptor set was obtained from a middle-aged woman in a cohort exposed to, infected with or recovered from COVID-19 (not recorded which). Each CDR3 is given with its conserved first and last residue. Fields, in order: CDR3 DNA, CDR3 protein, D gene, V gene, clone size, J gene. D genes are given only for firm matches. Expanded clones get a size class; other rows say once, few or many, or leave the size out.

CDR3 DNA: TGTGCCAGCAGCTTAGGCAGGGGGCAGGAGACCCAGTACTTC; CDR3 protein: CASSLGRGQETQYF; D gene: TRBD1; V gene: TRBV7-8; clone size: .; J gene: TRBJ2-5
CDR3 DNA: TGTGCCAGCAGTGAAGAAGTCAAGGGGAATTCACCCCTCCACTTT; CDR3 protein: CASSEEVKGNSPLHF; D gene: .; V gene: TRBV6-1; clone size: .; J gene: TRBJ1-6
CDR3 DNA: TGTGCCAGCAGTTTAGGCGGGTGGCCTTTACTGTTTTTT; CDR3 protein: CASSLGGWPLLFF; D gene: .; V gene: TRBV28; clone size: .; J gene: TRBJ1-4
CDR3 DNA: TGTGCCAGCTCAGATCCGGGACAGGGGGGTTTCGTACAGTTCTTC; CDR3 protein: CASSDPGQGGFVQFF; D gene: TRBD1; V gene: TRBV18; clone size: .; J gene: TRBJ2-1
CDR3 DNA: TGCACCAGCAGCCAAGAGGGACTAGGGGGATCTAGCACAGATACGCAGTATTTT; CDR3 protein: CTSSQEGLGGSSTDTQYF; D gene: .; V gene: TRBV1; clone size: .; J gene: TRBJ2-3
CDR3 DNA: TGTGCCAGCAGCGTAAGACTAGCGGCCACAGATACGCAGTATTTT; CDR3 protein: CASSVRLAATDTQYF; D gene: TRBD2; V gene: TRBV9; clone size: .; J gene: TRBJ2-3
CDR3 DNA: TGTGCCAGCAGCTTGGGCGGTCTCGGGGATACGCAGTATTTT; CDR3 protein: CASSLGGLGDTQYF; D gene: .; V gene: TRBV5-5; clone size: .; J gene: TRBJ2-3
CDR3 DNA: TGTGCCAGTAGTAGGGCTAGCGGAACTAACGATCCTTCCTACAATGAGCAGTTCTTC; CDR3 protein: CASSRASGTNDPSYNEQFF; D gene: TRBD2; V gene: TRBV19; clone size: .; J gene: TRBJ2-1
CDR3 DNA: TGTGCCAGCAGTACTTTTCCTGGGGGCGCTTCAACTAATGAAAAACTGTTTTTT; CDR3 protein: CASSTFPGGASTNEKLFF; D gene: .; V gene: TRBV11-3; clone size: once; J gene: TRBJ1-4
CDR3 DNA: TGTGCCAGCAGCAGGGTGGACACTCCTAACTATGGCTACACCTTC; CDR3 protein: CASSRVDTPNYGYTF; D gene: .; V gene: TRBV25-1; clone size: few; J gene: TRBJ1-2
CDR3 DNA: TGTGCCACTGAGACGGGGGCTGAAGCTTTCTTT; CDR3 protein: CATETGAEAFF; D gene: .; V gene: TRBV10-3; clone size: .; J gene: TRBJ1-1
CDR3 DNA: TGTGCCAGCAGCTCAAGGACAGATGAGCAGTTCTTC; CDR3 protein: CASSSRTDEQFF; D gene: .; V gene: TRBV11-3; clone size: .; J gene: TRBJ2-1
CDR3 DNA: TGTGCCAGCAGCTTAGCGGTGGGAGGGGAGACCCAGTACTTC; CDR3 protein: CASSLAVGGETQYF; D gene: TRBD2; V gene: TRBV7-2; clone size: .; J gene: TRBJ2-5
CDR3 DNA: TGTGCCAGCAGTGAAGCCCCTGACAGGGGCGCAACTAATGAAAAACTGTTTTTT; CDR3 protein: CASSEAPDRGATNEKLFF; D gene: TRBD1; V gene: TRBV6-1; clone size: .; J gene: TRBJ1-4
CDR3 DNA: TGCGCCAGCAGTCGGACTAGCGGGGGGGATACGCAGTATTTT; CDR3 protein: CASSRTSGGDTQYF; D gene: TRBD2; V gene: TRBV10-1; clone size: .; J gene: TRBJ2-3
CDR3 DNA: TGTGCCAGCTGTGGGTGGGGGCGGGAGGCTGAAGCTTTCTTT; CDR3 protein: CASCGWGREAEAFF; D gene: .; V gene: TRBV2; clone size: .; J gene: TRBJ1-1
CDR3 DNA: TGTGCCAGCAGCCCCGGACTAGCGGAGTCCACAGATACGCAGTATTTT; CDR3 protein: CASSPGLAESTDTQYF; D gene: TRBD2; V gene: TRBV3-1/TRBV3-2; clone size: .; J gene: TRBJ2-3
CDR3 DNA: TGCGCCAGCAGCTTAGGAGGGTCGCGATACAATGAGCAGTTCTTC; CDR3 protein: CASSLGGSRYNEQFF; D gene: .; V gene: TRBV5-1; clone size: .; J gene: TRBJ2-1
CDR3 DNA: TGTGCCAGCAGCTCCGGAGGGGTAACTGAAGCTTTCTTT; CDR3 protein: CASSSGGVTEAFF; D gene: .; V gene: TRBV5-6; clone size: .; J gene: TRBJ1-1
CDR3 DNA: TGTGCCAGCAGCCAAGATGTAGCCAGTGGGGAGACCCAGTACTTC; CDR3 protein: CASSQDVASGETQYF; D gene: .; V gene: TRBV3-1/TRBV3-2; clone size: once; J gene: TRBJ2-5
CDR3 DNA: TGTGCCAGCAGCTTAGAAAGGTCAGGGCAGCCCCAGCATTTT; CDR3 protein: CASSLERSGQPQHF; D gene: .; V gene: TRBV7-6; clone size: .; J gene: TRBJ1-5
CDR3 DNA: TGTGCCAGCAGCCCTCCCGCCCAATACGGGGTGAGTGGCTACACCTTC; CDR3 protein: CASSPPAQYGVSGYTF; D gene: .; V gene: TRBV7-9; clone size: .; J gene: TRBJ1-2
CDR3 DNA: TGTGCCAGCAAGGGAGGGGCTGGCTACACCTTC; CDR3 protein: CASKGGAGYTF; D gene: .; V gene: TRBV12-3/TRBV12-4; clone size: .; J gene: TRBJ1-2
CDR3 DNA: TGTGCCAGCAGGGACAGGGGTAGGGGCACTGAAGCTTTCTTT; CDR3 protein: CASRDRGRGTEAFF; D gene: TRBD1; V gene: TRBV5-8; clone size: many; J gene: TRBJ1-1
CDR3 DNA: TGTGCCAGCAGCTTAGATAGGGGCGGCAATCAGCCCCAGCATTTT; CDR3 protein: CASSLDRGGNQPQHF; D gene: .; V gene: TRBV11-2; clone size: .; J gene: TRBJ1-5
CDR3 DNA: TGCGCCAGCAGCCAAGAAGGGGGACCGGGGACTGAAGCTTTCTTT; CDR3 protein: CASSQEGGPGTEAFF; D gene: .; V gene: TRBV4-1; clone size: .; J gene: TRBJ1-1
CDR3 DNA: TGCAGCGTTGAAGGGGTGACTAGCGGGGGGGTGGTTTACGAGCAGTACTTC; CDR3 protein: CSVEGVTSGGVVYEQYF; D gene: TRBD2; V gene: TRBV29-1; clone size: .; J gene: TRBJ2-7
CDR3 DNA: TGTGCCAGCAGCTTAGCGGCGAACAGGGGTAGGGATACGCAGTATTTT; CDR3 protein: CASSLAANRGRDTQYF; D gene: TRBD1; V gene: TRBV7-2; clone size: .; J gene: TRBJ2-3
CDR3 DNA: TGTGCCAGCAGTTTACCATGGGGGACTAGCGGGAGTATCAGCGCCGAGCAGTACTTC; CDR3 protein: CASSLPWGTSGSISAEQYF; D gene: TRBD2; V gene: TRBV6-2/TRBV6-3; clone size: .; J gene: TRBJ2-7
CDR3 DNA: TGTGCCAGCAGTGACTTTCCCCCGTCCCCGGAGCGCACAGATACGCAGTATTTT; CDR3 protein: CASSDFPPSPERTDTQYF; D gene: .; V gene: TRBV6-4; clone size: .; J gene: TRBJ2-3
CDR3 DNA: TGTGCCAGCAGTGAATGGGGGGGCGGACCAGGGCCCCAGCATTTT; CDR3 protein: CASSEWGGGPGPQHF; D gene: .; V gene: TRBV2; clone size: .; J gene: TRBJ1-5